What follows is one T cell receptor (beta chain) and its context. The sample originates from a study of T cell responses to AZD1222 COVID-19 vaccine. The assay was immunoSEQ multiplex PCR, and TCRdb's table has in-frame clones only and misses some. Among tens of thousands of clones listed, about 86% were seen once. Germline CDR1 and CDR2: MNHEY and SVGEGT. With 6 bases clipped from V and 3 bases from J, the junction kept 13 bases outside the gene matches. This CDR3 is 18 amino acids long. The clonotype was recovered from an adult in good health. The chain uses TRBV6-2 or TRBV6-3 and TRBJ2-3, with 12 positions matching TRBD1. Material: peripheral blood, obtained on day 0 of AZD1222 vaccination. The CDR3 bases are TGTGCCAGCAGCTGGCGAATCGGGACAGGGGGCATAACAGATACGCAGTATTTT. It encodes CASSWRIGTGGITDTQYF.